Each of the 8 T cell receptor beta chains below was sequenced from the same sample in a study of T cell responses to AZD1222 COVID-19 vaccine (dated by TCRdb to the early 2020s). This specimen's time point label, per the study, means: baseline before first vaccination. Library preparation employed the immunoSEQ multiplex PCR assay. Sourced from immuneACCESS, this table was stored by TCRdb with only in-frame sequences that have V and J called. A share of the clones is absent; for the studies checked, an unresolved V gene accounts for under half, and the remainder has no known explanation. The sample profile shows about 99,000 clones; approximately 90% of them were found once. The biggest ten clones account for 2.5% to 3% of the sample. The starting material was peripheral blood, obtained on day 0 of AZD1222 vaccination. The receptors derive from an adult in good health.

The chain carries TRBV12-5 and TRBJ2-1, with TRBD2 matching 13 bases. V gave up 6 bases and J gave up 4 bases; unmatched junction bases: 9. This CDR3 spans 17 amino acids. Per the germline V gene, CDR1 is LGHNT and CDR2 is FRNRAP. The CDR3 DNA reads as TGTGCTAGTGGGGGTGGGACTAGCGGGACGTCTTACAATGAGCAGTTCTTC. It translates to CASGGGTSGTSYNEQFF. The variable domain in full, with the rest retrieved from reference TRBV12-5 and TRBJ2-1, is DARVTQTPRHKVTEMGQEVTMRCQPILGHNTVFWYRQTMMQGLELLAYFRNRAPLDDSGMPKDRFSAEMPDATLATLKIQPSEPRDSAVYFCASGGGTSGTSYNEQFFGPGTRLTVL.

The chain couples TRBV24-1 to TRBJ2-3, with a possible D match to TRBD1 (5 bases). In germline, CDR1 is KGHDR, CDR2 SFDVKD. The CDR3 contains 14 residues. Between the trimmed V and J ends, which lost 6 bases and 6 bases, there was a span of 15 bases. CDR3: CATSPSPAGDTQYF. As DNA, the CDR3 is TGTGCCACCAGTCCCTCCCCGGCAGGGGATACGCAGTATTTT.

The rearrangement joins TRBV7-6 to TRBJ1-1; D perhaps matches TRBD1 (5 bases). The CDR3 sequence is 16 residues long. CDR1 is SGHVS and CDR2 is FNYEAQ in the germline V gene. Trimming removed 1 base at V and 1 base at J, with 13 bases between. The CDR3 is CASSLVSWGQNTEAFF. In DNA, the CDR3 is TGTGCCAGCAGCTTAGTAAGCTGGGGCCAGAACACTGAAGCTTTCTTT.

V is TRBV5-4 and J is TRBJ2-7; the D is unclear. This CDR3 has 13 amino acids. Trimming cost V 4 bases and J 3 bases, with 11 bases left between them. Germline lookup yields CDR1 SGHNT and CDR2 YYREEE (reference sequence). The CDR3 DNA sequence: TGTGCCAGCAGCCGCCCGGGCTACTACGAGCAGTACTTC. Translation gives CASSRPGYYEQYF.

The chain joins TRBV19 to TRBJ1-3; 8 nucleotides line up with TRBD1. The CDR3 covers 17 residues. Unmatched junction bases numbered 10, after V lost 4 bases and J lost 2 bases. The germline V gene encodes CDR1 LNHDA and CDR2 SQIVND (reference sequence). CDR3 region: CASSRTGMGATGNTIYF. For the CDR3, the DNA is TGTGCCAGTAGTAGGACAGGGATGGGAGCAACTGGAAACACCATATATTTT.

This sequence joins TRBV12-3 or TRBV12-4 and TRBJ1-2; D perhaps matches TRBD1 (5 bases). The CDR3 contains 13 residues. The V and J ends lost 1 base and 6 bases respectively, with 9 bases between them. The CDR3 DNA sequence: TGTGCCAGCAGTTTAGGACAGAGGGATGGCTACACCTTC. This translates into CASSLGQRDGYTF.

This sequence joins TRBV9 and TRBJ2-1; 10 bases are shared with TRBD2. The CDR3 is 21 amino acids. Germline V lookup: CDR1 SGDLS, CDR2 YYNGEE. Trimming cost V 0 bases and J 0 bases; bases outside gene matches: 15. CDR3 residues: CASSVATFGAGGALSYNEQFF. The DNA for the CDR3 is TGTGCCAGCAGCGTAGCTACGTTTGGAGCGGGGGGGGCCCTCTCCTACAATGAGCAGTTCTTC.

V gene TRBV15 combines with J gene TRBJ2-7; 7 bases are shared with TRBD1. Unmatched junction bases numbered 3, after V lost 9 bases and J lost 1 base. Germline V gene data show CDR1 as LNHNV and CDR2 as YYDKDF (reference sequence). The CDR3 loop spans 12 amino acids. DNA of the CDR3: TGTGCCACAGACAGGGTTTCCTACGAGCAGTACGTC. Translation gives CATDRVSYEQYV.